The subject of this entry is one T cell receptor beta chain. CD45RO-negative cells were positively selected for CCR7, leaving out terminally differentiated effector memory CD45RA+ cells. V lost 0 bases and J lost 0, with 9 bases in between. Germline CDR1 MNHNY, CDR2 SVGAGI (reference sequence). CDR3 size: 16 residues. Profiled with immunoSEQ multiplex PCR; TCRdb holds only in-frame clones, not every one. The top ten clones hold more than 0.95% of a sample with under 2,000,000 clones, approximately 94% of them seen once. These data come from a study of shared clonotypes between healthy human individuals.

Sequenced material: naive CD8+ T cells sorted from blood. The source of this sequence is a man aged 18 to 30 in good health. V usage is TRBV6-6 and J usage is TRBJ1-3, with no clear D. CDR3 sequence (DNA): TGTGCCAGCAGTTACTCGAATGAGCTCTCTGGAAACACCATATATTTT. Translated, it gives CASSYSNELSGNTIYF.